The following is a TCR beta chain sequence with its context. This entry is derived from a study of blood T cell repertoires in COVID-19. Whole-study context: Donors in the United States, Italy and Spain gave samples during acute or convalescent COVID-19.

The CDR3 contains 18 residues. The J segment lost 7 bases and the V segment lost 6 bases, leaving 16 bases of the junction unmatched. CDR1 is WSHSY and CDR2 is SAAADI in the germline V gene. TCRdb keeps only in-frame clones here, not all; method: immunoSEQ multiplex PCR. The table has roughly 60,000 clones, 80% to 95% seen once. This chain joins TRBV10-2 and TRBJ2-2; 11 bases align to TRBD2. This sequence originates from a woman aged 80 or over with active COVID-19. Sequencing input: peripheral blood. This CDR3 reads CASSYVLAGGPGGGELFF. Written as DNA, the CDR3 is TGCGCCAGCAGCTACGTATTAGCGGGAGGGCCGGGTGGCGGGGAGCTGTTTTTT.